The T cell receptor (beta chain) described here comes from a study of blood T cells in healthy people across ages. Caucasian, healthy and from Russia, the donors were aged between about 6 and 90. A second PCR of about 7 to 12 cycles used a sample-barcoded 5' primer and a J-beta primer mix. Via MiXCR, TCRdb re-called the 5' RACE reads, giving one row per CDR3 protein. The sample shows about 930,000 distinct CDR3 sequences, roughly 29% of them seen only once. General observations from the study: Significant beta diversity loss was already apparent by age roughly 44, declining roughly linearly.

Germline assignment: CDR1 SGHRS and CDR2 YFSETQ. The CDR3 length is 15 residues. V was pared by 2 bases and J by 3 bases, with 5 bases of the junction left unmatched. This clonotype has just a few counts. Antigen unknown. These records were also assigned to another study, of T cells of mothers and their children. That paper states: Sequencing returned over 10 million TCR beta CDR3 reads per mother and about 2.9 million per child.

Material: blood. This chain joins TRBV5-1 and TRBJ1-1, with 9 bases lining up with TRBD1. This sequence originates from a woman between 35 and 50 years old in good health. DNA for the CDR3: TGCGCCAGCAGCTTCTCCGGGACAGGGTACACTGAAGCTTTCTTT. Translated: CASSFSGTGYTEAFF.